Listed here are 5 T cell receptor beta chains from one sample, sequenced in a study of response to subunit inactivated influenza vaccine. Each CDR3 protein is one row after TCRdb ran MiXCR on the RT-PCR reads. The data contain around 570,000 distinct CDR3 sequences, around 11% of them seen just once; the ten biggest clones take up more than 9.5%. These same data were also listed under a study on T cells expressing NK-cell markers. That study adds: TCR beta libraries carry UMIs added by 5'RACE template switching.

Material: PBMCs from blood, obtained on the day of vaccination. All receptors come from a man over 45 who received an inactivated influenza vaccine.

This clonotype was observed many times. V is TRBV28 and J is TRBJ2-7; the D is unclear. V shed 3 bases and J shed 4 bases, with 7 bases lying between them. This CDR3 comprises 12 residues. Germline CDR1 MDHEN, CDR2 SYDVKM. The CDR3 region has the DNA TGTGCCAGCAGTTTGAAGGGTTACGAGCAGTACTTC. Translating gives CASSLKGYEQYF.

This clonotype was found a few times. The chain employs TRBV7-9 and TRBJ2-3; 7 bases line up with TRBD2. Per germline, CDR1 SEHNR and CDR2 FQNEAQ (reference sequence). There are 16 residues in the CDR3. The V gene end was trimmed by 3 bases and the J gene end by 5 bases; junction bases not matched to a gene: 11. The CDR3 nucleotides read TGTGCCAGCAGCTTCCTGGCTAGCGGCGGGCGAGATACGCAGTATTTT. Translation gives CASSFLASGGRDTQYF.

This chain links TRBV11-2 with TRBJ2-1; D gene unclear. Trimming took off 3 bases at V and 3 bases at J, with 9 bases between the two ends. CDR3 length: 14 residues. Germline lookup yields CDR1 SGHAT and CDR2 FQNNGV. Written as DNA, the CDR3 is TGTGCCAGCAGCTTTAGTCTAGACTACAATGAGCAGTTCTTC. Residues: CASSFSLDYNEQFF.

This clonotype was recorded at least ten times. The J gene is TRBJ2-7, the V gene TRBV7-2; 7 bases align to TRBD2. Trimming cost V 0 bases and J 6 bases; bases outside gene matches: 11. CDR1 SGHTA and CDR2 FQGNSA come from the germline V gene. The CDR3 has 16 residues. CDR3 DNA sequence: TGTGCCAGCAGCTTAGCGCGGCTAGCGGCTACGGGCGAGCAGTACTTC. This codes for CASSLARLAATGEQYF.

Many counts were recorded for this clonotype. The rearrangement uses TRBV20-1 and TRBJ2-3, with TRBD2 as a possible D gene (5 bases). V was shortened by 6 bases and J by 1 base, with 11 bases between the two germline ends. The V gene's germline CDR1 is DFQATT and CDR2 SNEGSKA (reference sequence). The CDR3 extends over 13 amino acids. The CDR3 loop reads CSARRRGTDTQYF. The CDR3 DNA reads TGCAGTGCGAGACGGCGGGGCACAGATACGCAGTATTTT.